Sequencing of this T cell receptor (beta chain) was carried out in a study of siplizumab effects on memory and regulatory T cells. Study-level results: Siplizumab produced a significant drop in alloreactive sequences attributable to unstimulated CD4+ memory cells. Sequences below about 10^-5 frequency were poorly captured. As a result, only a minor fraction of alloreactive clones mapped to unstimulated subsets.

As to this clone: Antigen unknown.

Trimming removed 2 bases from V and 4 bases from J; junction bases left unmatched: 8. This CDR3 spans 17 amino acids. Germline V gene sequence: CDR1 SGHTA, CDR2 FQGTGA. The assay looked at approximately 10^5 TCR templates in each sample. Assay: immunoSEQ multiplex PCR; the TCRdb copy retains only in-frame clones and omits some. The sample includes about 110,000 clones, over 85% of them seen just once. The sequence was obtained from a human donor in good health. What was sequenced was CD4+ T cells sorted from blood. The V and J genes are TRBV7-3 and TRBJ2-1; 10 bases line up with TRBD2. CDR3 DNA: TGTGCCAGCAGCTTAGAAGTGGTGACTAGCGGGTACAATGAGCAGTTCTTC. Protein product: CASSLEVVTSGYNEQFF.